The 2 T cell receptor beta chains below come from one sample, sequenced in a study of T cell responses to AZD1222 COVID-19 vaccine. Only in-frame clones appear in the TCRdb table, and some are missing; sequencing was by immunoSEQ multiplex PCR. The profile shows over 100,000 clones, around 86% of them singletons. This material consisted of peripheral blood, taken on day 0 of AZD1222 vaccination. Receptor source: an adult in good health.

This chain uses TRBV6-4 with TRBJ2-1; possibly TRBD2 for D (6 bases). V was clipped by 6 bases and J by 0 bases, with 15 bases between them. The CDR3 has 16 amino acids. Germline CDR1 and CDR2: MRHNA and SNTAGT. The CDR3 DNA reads TGTGCCAGCAGCCTACTTGCGGGAAGCTCCTACAATGAGCAGTTCTTC. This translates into CASSLLAGSSYNEQFF.

The CDR3 sequence is CATRTGGNYGYTF. The CDR3 DNA sequence: TGTGCCACCCGGACAGGGGGAAACTATGGCTACACCTTC. The chain employs TRBV28 and TRBJ1-2; 10 nucleotides align to TRBD1. V trimming: 10 bases; J trimming: 2 bases; junction bases outside the gene matches: 4. CDR1 is MDHEN, CDR2 SYDVKM, per germline. This CDR3 is built from 13 residues.